This T cell receptor (beta chain) derives from a study of T cell responses to AZD1222 COVID-19 vaccine. Study outcomes and limitations: Regions left unmutated in variants are reportedly the target of nearly half of spike-specific TCRs. Seropositive status at baseline applied to only six AZD1222 recipients.

A remark on this clone: The antigen is unknown.

Method: immunoSEQ multiplex PCR; TCRdb's copy keeps in-frame clones and lacks some. The sample has over 100,000 clones; approximately 91% are singletons. The TCR was taken from an adult who received the AZD1222 COVID-19 vaccine. Sequences were derived from peripheral blood, sampled 28 days after the second AZD1222 dose.

This CDR3 is CASSLGGLAGNYEQYF. The CDR3 nucleotides read TGCGCCAGCAGCTTGGGGGGGCTAGCGGGAAACTACGAGCAGTACTTC. The gene calls are TRBV5-1 and TRBJ2-7, with TRBD2 matching over 9 bases. The CDR3 has 16 amino acids. Germline CDR1 and CDR2: SGHRS and YFSETQ. V lost 0 bases to trimming and J lost 3 bases; unmatched junction nucleotides: 7.